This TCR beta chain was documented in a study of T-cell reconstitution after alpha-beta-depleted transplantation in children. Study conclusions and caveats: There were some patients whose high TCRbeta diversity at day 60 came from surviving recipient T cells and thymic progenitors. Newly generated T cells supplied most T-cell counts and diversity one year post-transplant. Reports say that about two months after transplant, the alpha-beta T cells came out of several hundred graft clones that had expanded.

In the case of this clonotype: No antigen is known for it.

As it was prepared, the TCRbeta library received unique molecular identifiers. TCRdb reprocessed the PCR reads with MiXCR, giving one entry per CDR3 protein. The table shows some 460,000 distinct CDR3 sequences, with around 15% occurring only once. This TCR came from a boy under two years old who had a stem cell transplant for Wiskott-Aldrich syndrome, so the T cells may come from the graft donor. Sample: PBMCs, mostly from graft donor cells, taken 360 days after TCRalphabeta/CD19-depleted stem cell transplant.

CDR3 sequence (DNA): TGTGCCAGCAGTTTTTTTGGGGTGGGCACAGATACGCAGTATTTT. This gives the protein CASSFFGVGTDTQYF. The rearrangement links TRBV27 to TRBJ2-3; no firm D call. The CDR3 spans 15 residues. Between the trimmed V and J ends, which lost 3 bases and 1 base, there was a span of 11 bases. In germline, CDR1 is MNHEY, CDR2 SMNVEV (reference sequence).